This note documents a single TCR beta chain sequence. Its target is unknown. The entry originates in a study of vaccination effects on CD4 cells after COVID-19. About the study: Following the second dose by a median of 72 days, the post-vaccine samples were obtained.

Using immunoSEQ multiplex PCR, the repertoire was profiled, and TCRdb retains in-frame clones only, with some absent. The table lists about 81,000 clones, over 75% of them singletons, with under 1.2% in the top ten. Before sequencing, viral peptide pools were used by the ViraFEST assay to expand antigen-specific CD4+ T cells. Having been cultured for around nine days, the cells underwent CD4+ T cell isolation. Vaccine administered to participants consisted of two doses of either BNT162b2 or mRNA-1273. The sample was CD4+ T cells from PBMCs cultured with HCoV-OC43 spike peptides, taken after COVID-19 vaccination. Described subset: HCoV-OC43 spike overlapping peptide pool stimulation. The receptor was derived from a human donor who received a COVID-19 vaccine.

The CDR3 sequence is CASSRTGENGYGYTF. The CDR3 region has the DNA TGTGCCAGCAGCCGAACCGGGGAAAATGGCTATGGCTACACCTTC. This chain connects TRBV3-1 (or the pseudogene TRBV3-2) to TRBJ1-2; no firm D call. The CDR3 loop spans 15 amino acids. V gave up 4 bases and J gave up 4 bases, with 16 bases separating them. Per germline, CDR1 LGHDT and CDR2 YNNKEL (reference sequence).